This T cell receptor beta chain was observed in a study of blood T cell repertoires in COVID-19. Participants had their cohort set by participant-reported clinical history. Looked up from germline, CDR1 is SGDLS and CDR2 is YYNGEE. The CDR3 has 17 residues. Germline trimming cut 3 bases from V and 3 bases from J; bases unmatched to any gene: 9. The table came from immunoSEQ multiplex PCR; TCRdb's copy has only in-frame clones and leaves some out. Of 230,000 or so clones listed, roughly 88% are singletons. A single count supports this clone. The chain is built from TRBV9 and TRBJ1-3; 10 positions agree with TRBD1. This TCR derives from a woman in her forties with acute COVID-19. Source material: PBMCs or T cells enriched from blood (not recorded which). CDR3 coding DNA: TGTGCCAGCAGCGCCCTCGACAGGGGGCTGAGTGGAAACACCATATATTTT. This codes for CASSALDRGLSGNTIYF.